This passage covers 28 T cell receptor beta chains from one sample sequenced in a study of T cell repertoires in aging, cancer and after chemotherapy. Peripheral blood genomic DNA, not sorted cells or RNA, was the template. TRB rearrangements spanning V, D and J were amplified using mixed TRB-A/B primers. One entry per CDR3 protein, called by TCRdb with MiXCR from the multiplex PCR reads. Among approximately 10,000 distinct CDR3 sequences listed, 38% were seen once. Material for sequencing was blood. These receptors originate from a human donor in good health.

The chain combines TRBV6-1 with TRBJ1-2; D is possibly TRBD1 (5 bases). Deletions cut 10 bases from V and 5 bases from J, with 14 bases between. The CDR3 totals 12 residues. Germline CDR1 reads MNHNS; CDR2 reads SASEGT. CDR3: CAKGDTDYGYTF. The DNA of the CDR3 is TGTGCCAAAGGGGATACAGATTATGGCTACACCTTC.

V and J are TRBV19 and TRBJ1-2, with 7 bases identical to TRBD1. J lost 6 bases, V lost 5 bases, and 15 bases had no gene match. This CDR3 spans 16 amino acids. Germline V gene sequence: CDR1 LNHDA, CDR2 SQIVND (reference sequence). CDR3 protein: CASSPGGQKLSNGYTF. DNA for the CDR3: TGTGCCAGTAGTCCAGGGGGACAGAAACTTTCGAATGGCTACACCTTC. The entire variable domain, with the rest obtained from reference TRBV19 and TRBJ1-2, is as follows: DGGITQSPKYLFRKEGQNVTLSCEQNLNHDAMYWYRQDPGQGLRLIYYSQIVNDFQKGDIAEGYSVSREKKESFPLTVTSAQKNPTAFYLCASSPGGQKLSNGYTFGSGTRLTVV.

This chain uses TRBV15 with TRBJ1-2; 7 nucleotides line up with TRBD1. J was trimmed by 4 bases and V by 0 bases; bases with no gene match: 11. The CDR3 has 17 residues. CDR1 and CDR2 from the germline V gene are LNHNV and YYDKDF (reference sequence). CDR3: CATSRDFGTEVTYGYTF. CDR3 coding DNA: TGTGCCACCAGCAGAGATTTCGGGACAGAGGTGACCTATGGCTACACCTTC.

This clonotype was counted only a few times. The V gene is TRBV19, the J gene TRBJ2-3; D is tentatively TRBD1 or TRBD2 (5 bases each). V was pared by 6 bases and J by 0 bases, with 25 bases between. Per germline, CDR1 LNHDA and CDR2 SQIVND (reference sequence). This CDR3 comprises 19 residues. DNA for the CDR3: TGTGCCAGTAGAGGGGCCCGAGGAGCGGCCCAAACTAGCACAGATACGCAGTATTTT. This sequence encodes CASRGARGAAQTSTDTQYF.

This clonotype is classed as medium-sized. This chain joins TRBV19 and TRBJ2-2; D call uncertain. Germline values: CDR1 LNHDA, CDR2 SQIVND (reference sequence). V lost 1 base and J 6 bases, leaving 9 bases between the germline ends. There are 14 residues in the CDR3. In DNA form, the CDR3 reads TGTGCCAGTAGTATAGGGGCCAATTCCGGGGAGCTGTTTTTT. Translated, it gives CASSIGANSGELFF.

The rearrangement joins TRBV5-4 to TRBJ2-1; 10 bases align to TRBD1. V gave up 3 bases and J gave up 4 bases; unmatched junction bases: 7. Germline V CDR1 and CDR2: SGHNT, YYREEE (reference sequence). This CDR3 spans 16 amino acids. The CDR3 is CASSSPGQGTYNEQFF. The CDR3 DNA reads TGTGCCAGCAGCTCACCGGGACAGGGGACGTACAATGAGCAGTTCTTC. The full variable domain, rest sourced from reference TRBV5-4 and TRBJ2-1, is ETGVTQSPTHLIKTRGQQVTLRCSSQSGHNTVSWYQQALGQGPQFIFQYYREEENGRGNFPPRFSGLQFPNYSSELNVNALELDDSALYLCASSSPGQGTYNEQFFGPGTRLTVL.

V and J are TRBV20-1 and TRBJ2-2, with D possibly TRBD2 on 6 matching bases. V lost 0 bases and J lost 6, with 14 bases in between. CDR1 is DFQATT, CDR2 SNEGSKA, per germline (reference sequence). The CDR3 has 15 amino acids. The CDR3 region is CSARDPGLSPGELFF. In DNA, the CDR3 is TGCAGTGCTAGAGACCCGGGACTTAGTCCCGGGGAGCTGTTTTTT.

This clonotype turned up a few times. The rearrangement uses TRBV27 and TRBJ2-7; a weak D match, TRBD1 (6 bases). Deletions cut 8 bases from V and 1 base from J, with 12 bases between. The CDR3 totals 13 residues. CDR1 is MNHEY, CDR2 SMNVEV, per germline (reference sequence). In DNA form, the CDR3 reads TGTGCCAGCGCCCCGCAGGGGTCCTACGAGCAGTACTTC. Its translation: CASAPQGSYEQYF.

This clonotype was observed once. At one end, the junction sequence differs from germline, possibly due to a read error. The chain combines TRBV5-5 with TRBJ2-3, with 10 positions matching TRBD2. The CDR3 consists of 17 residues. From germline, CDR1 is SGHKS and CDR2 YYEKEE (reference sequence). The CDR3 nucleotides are TGCGCCAGCAGCTTCGCTAGCGGGAGTTACGGCACAGATACGCAGTATTTT. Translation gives CASSFASGSYGTDTQYF. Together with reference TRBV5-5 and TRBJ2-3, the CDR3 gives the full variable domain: DAGVTQSPTHLIKTRGQQVTLRCSPISGHKSVSWYQQVLGQGPQFIFQYYEKEERGRGNFPDRFSARQFPNYSSELNVNALLLGDSALYLCASSFASGSYGTDTQYFGPGTRLTVL.

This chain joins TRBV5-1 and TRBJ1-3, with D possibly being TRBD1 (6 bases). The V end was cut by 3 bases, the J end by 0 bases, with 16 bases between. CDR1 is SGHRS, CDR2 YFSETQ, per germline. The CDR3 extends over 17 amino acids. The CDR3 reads CASSSARDTSSGNTIYF. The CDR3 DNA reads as TGCGCCAGCAGCTCGGCCCGGGACACCTCCTCTGGAAACACCATATATTTT. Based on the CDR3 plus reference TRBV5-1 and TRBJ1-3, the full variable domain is KAGVTQTPRYLIKTRGQQVTLSCSPISGHRSVSWYQQTPGQGLQFLFEYFSETQRNKGNFPGRFSGRQFSNSRSEMNVSTLELGDSALYLCASSSARDTSSGNTIYFGEGSWLTVV.

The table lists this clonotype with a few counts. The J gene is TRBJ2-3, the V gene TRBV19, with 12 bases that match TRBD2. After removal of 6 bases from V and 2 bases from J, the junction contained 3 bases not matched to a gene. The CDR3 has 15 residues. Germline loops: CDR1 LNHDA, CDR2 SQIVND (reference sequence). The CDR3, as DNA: TGTGCCAGTAGCCCTAGCGGGAGGGACACAGATACGCAGTATTTT. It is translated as CASSPSGRDTDTQYF. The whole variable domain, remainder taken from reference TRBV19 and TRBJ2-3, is DGGITQSPKYLFRKEGQNVTLSCEQNLNHDAMYWYRQDPGQGLRLIYYSQIVNDFQKGDIAEGYSVSREKKESFPLTVTSAQKNPTAFYLCASSPSGRDTDTQYFGPGTRLTVL.

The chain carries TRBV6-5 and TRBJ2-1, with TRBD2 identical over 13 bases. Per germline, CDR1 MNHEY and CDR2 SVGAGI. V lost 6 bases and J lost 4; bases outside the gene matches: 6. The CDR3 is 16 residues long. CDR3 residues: CASSRQTSGGYNEQFF. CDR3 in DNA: TGTGCCAGCAGCCGACAGACTAGCGGGGGGTACAATGAGCAGTTCTTC.

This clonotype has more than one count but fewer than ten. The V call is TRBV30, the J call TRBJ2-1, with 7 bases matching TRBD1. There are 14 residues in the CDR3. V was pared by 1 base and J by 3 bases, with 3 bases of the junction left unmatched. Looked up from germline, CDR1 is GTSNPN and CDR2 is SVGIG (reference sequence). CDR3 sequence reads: CAWSGGTDYNEQFF. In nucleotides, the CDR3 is TGTGCCTGGAGTGGAGGGACAGACTACAATGAGCAGTTCTTC.

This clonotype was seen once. CDR3 sequence: CASSLGEAYEQYF. The DNA of the CDR3 is TGTGCCAGCAGCTTAGGGGAAGCCTACGAGCAGTACTTC. The chain carries TRBV7-9 and TRBJ2-7; D is uncertain. From germline, CDR1 is SEHNR and CDR2 FQNEAQ (reference sequence). V was clipped by 1 base and J by 2 bases, with 6 bases between them. The CDR3 extends over 13 amino acids.

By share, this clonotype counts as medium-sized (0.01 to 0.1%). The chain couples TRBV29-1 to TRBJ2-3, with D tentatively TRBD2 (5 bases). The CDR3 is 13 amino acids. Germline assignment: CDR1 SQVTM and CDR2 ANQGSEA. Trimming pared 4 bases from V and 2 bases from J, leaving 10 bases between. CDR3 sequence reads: CSVVKRPTDTQYF. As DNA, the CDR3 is TGCAGCGTTGTGAAGCGGCCCACAGATACGCAGTATTTT.

The CDR3 region has the DNA TGTGCCAGCAGTAGACAGGGGAACACCGGGGAGCTGTTTTTT. Amino acid sequence: CASSRQGNTGELFF. This chain links TRBV12-3 or TRBV12-4 with TRBJ2-2, with 7 bases that match TRBD1. After removal of 5 bases from V and 1 base from J, the junction contained 1 base not matched to a gene. The CDR3 contains 14 residues.

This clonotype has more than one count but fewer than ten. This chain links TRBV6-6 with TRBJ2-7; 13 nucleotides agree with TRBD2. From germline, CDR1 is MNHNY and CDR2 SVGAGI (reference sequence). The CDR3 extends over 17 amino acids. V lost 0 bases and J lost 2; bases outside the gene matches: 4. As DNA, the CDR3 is TGTGCCAGCAGTTACTCGAGGACTAGCGGGAGCACCTACGAGCAGTACTTC. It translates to CASSYSRTSGSTYEQYF.

CDR3 coding DNA: TGTGCCAGCAGACTCGGGCCCCCGCCGGTGCACGAGCAGTACTTC. Its protein product is CASRLGPPPVHEQYF. This chain uses TRBV5-6 with TRBJ2-7; D uncertain. Trimming removed 5 bases from V and 5 bases from J, with 20 bases in between. CDR1 is SGHDT, CDR2 YYEEEE, per germline. The CDR3 length is 15 residues.

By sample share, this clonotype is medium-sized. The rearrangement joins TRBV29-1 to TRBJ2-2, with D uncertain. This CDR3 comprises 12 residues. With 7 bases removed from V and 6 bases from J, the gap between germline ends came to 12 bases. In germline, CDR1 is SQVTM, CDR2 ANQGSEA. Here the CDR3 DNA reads TGCAGCGCACTCGGCCGGGCCGGGGAGCTGTTTTTT. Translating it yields CSALGRAGELFF.

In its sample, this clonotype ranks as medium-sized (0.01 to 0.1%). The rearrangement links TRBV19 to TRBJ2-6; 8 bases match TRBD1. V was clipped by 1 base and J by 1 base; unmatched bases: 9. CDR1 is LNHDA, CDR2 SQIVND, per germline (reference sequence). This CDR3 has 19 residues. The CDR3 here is CASSIAGDRYKSGANVLTF. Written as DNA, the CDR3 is TGTGCCAGTAGTATAGCAGGGGACAGGTACAAATCTGGGGCCAACGTCCTGACTTTC.

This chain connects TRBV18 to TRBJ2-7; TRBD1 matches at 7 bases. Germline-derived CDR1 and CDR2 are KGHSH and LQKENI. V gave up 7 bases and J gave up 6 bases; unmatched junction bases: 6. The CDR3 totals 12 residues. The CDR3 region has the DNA TGTGCCAGCTGGACAGGCCTCGGCGAGCAGTACTTC. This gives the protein CASWTGLGEQYF.

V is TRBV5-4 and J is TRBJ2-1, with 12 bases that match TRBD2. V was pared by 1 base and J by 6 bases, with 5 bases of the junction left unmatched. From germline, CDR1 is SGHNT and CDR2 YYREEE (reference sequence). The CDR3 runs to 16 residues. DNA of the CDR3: TGTGCCAGCAGCTTGTCGTGGACTAGCGGGATCAATGAGCAGTTCTTC. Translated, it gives CASSLSWTSGINEQFF.

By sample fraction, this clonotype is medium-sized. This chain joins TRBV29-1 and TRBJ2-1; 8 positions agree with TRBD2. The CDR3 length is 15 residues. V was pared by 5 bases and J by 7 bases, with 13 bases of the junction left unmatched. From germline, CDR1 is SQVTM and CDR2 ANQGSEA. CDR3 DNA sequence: TGCAGCGTTAGCCCGGGACTAGTGACTAGTAATGAGCAGTTCTTC. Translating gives CSVSPGLVTSNEQFF.

The CDR3 protein is CASSLLGDSNEQFF. CDR3 DNA: TGTGCCAGCAGCTTATTAGGGGACTCCAATGAGCAGTTCTTC. The chain employs TRBV7-3 and TRBJ2-1; tentatively, D is TRBD2 (6 bases). Between the trimmed V and J ends, which lost 2 bases and 6 bases, there was a span of 11 bases. Looked up from germline, CDR1 is SGHTA and CDR2 is FQGTGA. The CDR3 is made up of 14 amino acids.

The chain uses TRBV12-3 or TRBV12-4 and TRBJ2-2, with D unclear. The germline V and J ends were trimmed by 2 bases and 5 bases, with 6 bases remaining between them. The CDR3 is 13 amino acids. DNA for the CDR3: TGTGCCAGCAGTTTACTGGGTACCGGGGAGCTGTTTTTT. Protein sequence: CASSLLGTGELFF.

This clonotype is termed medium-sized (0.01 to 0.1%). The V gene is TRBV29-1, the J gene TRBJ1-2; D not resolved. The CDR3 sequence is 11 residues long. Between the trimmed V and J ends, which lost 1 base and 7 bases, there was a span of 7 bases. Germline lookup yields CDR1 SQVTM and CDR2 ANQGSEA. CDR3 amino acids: CSVEGGAGYTF. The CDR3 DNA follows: TGCAGCGTTGAAGGGGGAGCTGGCTACACCTTC.

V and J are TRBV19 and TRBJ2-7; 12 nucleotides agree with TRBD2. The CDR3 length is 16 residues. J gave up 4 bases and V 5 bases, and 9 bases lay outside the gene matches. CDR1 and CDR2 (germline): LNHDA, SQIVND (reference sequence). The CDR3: CASSFGLAGRTYEQYF. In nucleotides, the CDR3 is TGTGCCAGTAGTTTCGGACTAGCGGGGCGAACTTACGAGCAGTACTTC.

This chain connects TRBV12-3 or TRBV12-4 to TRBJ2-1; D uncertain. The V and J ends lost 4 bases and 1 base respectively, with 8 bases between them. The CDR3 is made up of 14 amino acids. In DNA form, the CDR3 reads TGTGCCAGCAGTTCGGAGAATTCCTACAATGAGCAGTTCTTC. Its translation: CASSSENSYNEQFF.